This paragraph covers one T cell receptor (beta chain) sequence. This sample is part of a study of blood T cell repertoires in COVID-19. Across the whole study: Samples taken during acute and convalescent COVID-19 were collected in the United States, Italy and Spain. The cDNA or gDNA used as material had been derived from T cells, B-cell-depleted T cells, or PBMCs.

Original processing notes: Amplified reference gene primers provided the basis for estimating nucleated cell counts. Clones were read by immunoSEQ multiplex PCR, and TCRdb kept only the in-frame ones, dropping some. D and trimming come from the DNA, and the V and J calls and clone size come from that table. The data hold approximately 210,000 clones, with around 92% observed a single time. The clonotype originates from a man aged 25 to 40 with acute or convalescent COVID-19. The sample consisted of peripheral blood.

DNA for the CDR3: TGCGCCAGCAGCCCATTCTCTCTAGCGGGGGGTTCAGATACGCAGTATTTT. This encodes CASSPFSLAGGSDTQYF. The gene calls are TRBV5-1 and TRBJ2-3; 11 nucleotides align to TRBD2. Germline V gene data show CDR1 as SGHRS and CDR2 as YFSETQ. The CDR3 runs 17 residues. Trimming removed 4 bases from V and 4 bases from J; junction bases left unmatched: 11.